These T cell receptor beta chains were read from a single sample in a study of blood T cell repertoires in COVID-19. This table comes from immunoSEQ multiplex PCR, and its TCRdb copy is limited to in-frame clones, with some not included. This sample has 110,000 to 150,000 clones, with around 80% found just once. The specimen sequenced was peripheral blood. These receptors originate from a man aged 55-75 years with active or convalescent COVID-19. The conserved cysteine and the conserved F or W are not part of the CDR3 here. A clone size is listed for some rows: how often the clone was seen (once, few, many), or a class if it is expanded.

TRBJ2-1	-	TRBV6-6	ASTTGTYNEQF
TRBJ2-5	-	TRBV10-1	ASSAGTPQETQY
TRBJ1-1	-	TRBV30	AWKPPASTEAF
TRBJ1-1	once	TRBV10-3	AIRASGQFTEAF
TRBJ2-2	-	TRBV11-2	ASTLQGGNTGELF
TRBJ2-2	-	TRBV9	ASSVTAGGPVNTGELF
TRBJ2-1	-	TRBV4-1	ASSQGGTEDNEQF
TRBJ1-3	-	TRBV7-9	ASSLVAVRGGNTIY
TRBJ2-1	-	TRBV6-2/TRBV6-3	ASSPTTLYNEQF
TRBJ1-1	-	TRBV9	ASSTTGNTEAF
TRBJ1-1	-	TRBV27	ASSSRTEAF
TRBJ1-3	-	TRBV5-1	ASSLTASGNTIY
TRBJ2-3	-	TRBV9	ASSDGLAFPAQY
TRBJ2-7	few	TRBV2	ASGDLSSYEQY
TRBJ2-1	-	TRBV10-3	AISGGTVPYNEQF
TRBJ2-2	-	TRBV6-4	ATRSTPSGELF
TRBJ1-5	-	TRBV6-5	ASSKHFSNQPQH
TRBJ2-1	-	TRBV9	ASSVGPSGRGNEQF
TRBJ2-1	-	TRBV7-2	ASSTRFSGRINEQF
TRBJ1-5	-	TRBV5-6	ASSATGGLSNQPQH
TRBJ1-5	-	TRBV19	ASSTTPGGRSNQPQH
TRBJ1-3	-	TRBV27	ASSLSAPDRALSGNTIY
TRBJ1-1	-	TRBV6-2/TRBV6-3	ASSYPKTGPFTEAF
TRBJ2-1	-	TRBV11-3	ASSLVSASPNGNEQF
TRBJ1-1	-	TRBV6-4	ASSEGRNTEAF
TRBJ2-6	-	TRBV4-3	ASSHYGDSLGANVLT
TRBJ1-1	-	TRBV2	ASSEDNHMNTEAF
TRBJ1-1	-	TRBV29-1	SVRGKMNTEAF
TRBJ1-6	-	TRBV30	AWSVLRGYGSPLH
TRBJ1-1	-	TRBV11-2	ASSLRAGGLTEAF
TRBJ1-1	-	TRBV27	ASRHATGNTEAF
TRBJ1-1	-	TRBV27	ASGYDRGRLEAF
TRBJ2-5	-	TRBV2	ASSAQGTSSGTQY
TRBJ2-2	-	TRBV30	AWSVGQNTGELF
TRBJ2-2	-	TRBV12-3/TRBV12-4	ASTLTSRELF
TRBJ1-4	-	TRBV14	ASSQVGRGLSNEKLF
TRBJ1-1	few	TRBV6-6	ATIQNTEAF
TRBJ2-7	-	TRBV19	ASSPRTGASYEQY
TRBJ1-2	-	TRBV6-5	ASAGNYGYT
TRBJ1-1	-	TRBV2	ASSKQGNTEAF
TRBJ2-5	-	TRBV18	ASSEGQGGETQY
TRBJ1-1	-	TRBV6-5	ASSLTGATEAF
TRBJ1-1	-	TRBV18	ASSPPGPGVTEAF
TRBJ1-5	-	TRBV27	ASQTQGAPGQPQH
TRBJ2-5	-	TRBV5-4	ASSFREGETQY
TRBJ1-3	-	TRBV14	ASSQVSDRFSGNTIY
TRBJ1-5	-	TRBV24-1	ATSATGNGDQPQH
TRBJ1-2	-	TRBV10-3	AISEGGGYT
TRBJ2-5	-	TRBV10-3	ATGGAEETQY
TRBJ1-2	-	TRBV6-5	ASSKPRGRNYGYT
TRBJ2-1	-	TRBV24-1	ATSDPGLAGVERTYNEQF
TRBJ1-6	once	TRBV10-2	ASRSRDRGVNSPLH
TRBJ1-5	-	TRBV19	ASTGNSNQPQH
TRBJ1-4	once	TRBV7-9	ASSPGWGQGNEKLF
TRBJ1-2	few	TRBV6-5	ASSSRTGDRGYGYT
TRBJ2-2	-	TRBV6-5	ASSMGQALTGELF
TRBJ2-4	-	TRBV10-1	ASSESTPGLAGVGNIQY
TRBJ2-7	-	TRBV11-3	ASSSSSGGASPEQY
TRBJ2-5	few	TRBV5-1	ASSLVSGGNQETQY